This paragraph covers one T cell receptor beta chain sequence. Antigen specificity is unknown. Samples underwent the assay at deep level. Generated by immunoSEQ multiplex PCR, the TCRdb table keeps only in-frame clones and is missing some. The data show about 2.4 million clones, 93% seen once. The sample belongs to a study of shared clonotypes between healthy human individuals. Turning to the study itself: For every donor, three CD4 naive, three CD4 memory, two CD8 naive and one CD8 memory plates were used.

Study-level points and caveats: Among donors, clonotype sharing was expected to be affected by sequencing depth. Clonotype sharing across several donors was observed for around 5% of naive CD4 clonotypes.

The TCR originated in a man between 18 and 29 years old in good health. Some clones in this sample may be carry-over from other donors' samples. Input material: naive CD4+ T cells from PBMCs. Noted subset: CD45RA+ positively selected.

CDR3 bases: TGTGCCAGCAGTTTAGAGGGGTCGGGTCAGCCCCAGCATTTT. Amino acid sequence: CASSLEGSGQPQHF. The chain joins TRBV27 to TRBJ1-5, with a weak D call TRBD1 (5 bases). This CDR3 is built from 14 residues. The V end lost 2 bases, the J end lost 6 bases, and 11 bases lay between the germline ends. Germline CDR1 and CDR2: MNHEY and SMNVEV (reference sequence).